These T cell receptor beta chains were read from a single sample in a study of T cells in Graves' hyperthyroidism and ophthalmopathy. TCRdb re-analysed the multiplex PCR reads in MiXCR, keeping a single row per CDR3 protein. The repertoire holds more than 350,000 distinct CDR3 sequences, with about 16% as singletons. Material for sequencing was blood. The receptors were sampled from a woman in her fifties or sixties with Graves' ophthalmopathy. Each CDR3 is given with its conserved first and last residue. Each record gives: V gene, J gene, D gene, CDR3 protein. A D gene is named only where the DNA matches it firmly.

>TRBV3-1|TRBJ2-1|TRBD1
CASRDTGTGKFF
>TRBV3-1|TRBJ1-1|TRBD1
CASSHRGSNTEAFF
>TRBV20-1|TRBJ2-3|TRBD2
CSPGFGRAGDTQYF
>TRBV12-3/TRBV12-4|TRBJ1-3|.
CASRPRGSGNTIYF
>TRBV7-9|TRBJ2-3|.
CASRDSGTDTQYF
>TRBV5-1|TRBJ1-2|.
CASRKGDPGYGYTF
>TRBV7-6|TRBJ2-7|TRBD1
CASSGRDRGYEQYF
>TRBV6-1|TRBJ2-7|.
CASSQGRSSYEQYF
>TRBV11-1|TRBJ2-7|.
CASSFPGNYEQYF
>TRBV12-5|TRBJ2-1|.
CASGLGRAGPRGDGNEQFF
>TRBV9|TRBJ2-1|.
CASRGKHYNEQFF
>TRBV6-1|TRBJ2-2|.
CASSEETANTGELFF
>TRBV27|TRBJ2-3|.
CASSLLAGVGADTQYF
>TRBV2|TRBJ2-7|.
CAGKRTYTYEQYF
>TRBV5-5|TRBJ2-1|.
CASKEVGAGALSYNEQFF
>TRBV3-1|TRBJ2-5|.
CASSHPGTLQETQYF
>TRBV28|TRBJ2-1|.
CASTPGRYSYNEQFF
>TRBV5-1|TRBJ1-2|.
CASSSRGAANYGYTF
>TRBV20-1|TRBJ1-5|.
CSARGPGFQPQHF
>TRBV3-1|TRBJ2-1|TRBD2
CASSPGLGNYNEQFF
>TRBV20-1|TRBJ1-5|.
CSAPVGVEGNQPQHF
>TRBV28|TRBJ2-7|.
CASSLSGLKDYEQYF
>TRBV10-3|TRBJ2-3|TRBD2
CAIKGLAGGLTDTQYF
>TRBV5-1|TRBJ2-5|.
CASSLGWNEETQYF
>TRBV28|TRBJ1-5|.
CASSPEAVGVGPQHF
>TRBV5-5|TRBJ2-7|.
CASSSDTGRPAYEQYF
>TRBV18|TRBJ2-2|.
CASSPRGTGELFF
>TRBV4-1|TRBJ2-2|.
CASSQIPGRTITGELFF
>TRBV28|TRBJ1-4|TRBD1
CASSSQDRTGRNEKLFF
>TRBV9|TRBJ2-3|TRBD2
CASSLSSGDTDTQYF
>TRBV11-2|TRBJ1-6|.
CASSLSDNSPLHF
>TRBV20-1|TRBJ2-7|TRBD1
CSALQGASGLDEQYF
>TRBV4-1|TRBJ2-1|.
CASSQDTGYNEQFF
>TRBV7-2|TRBJ2-1|TRBD2
CASSPMGGGGQFF
>TRBV6-1|TRBJ2-6|.
CASRGSPGANVLTF
>TRBV5-6|TRBJ2-1|.
CASSFGFGNVGNEQFF
>TRBV6-1|TRBJ1-2|.
CASNVAAYGYTF